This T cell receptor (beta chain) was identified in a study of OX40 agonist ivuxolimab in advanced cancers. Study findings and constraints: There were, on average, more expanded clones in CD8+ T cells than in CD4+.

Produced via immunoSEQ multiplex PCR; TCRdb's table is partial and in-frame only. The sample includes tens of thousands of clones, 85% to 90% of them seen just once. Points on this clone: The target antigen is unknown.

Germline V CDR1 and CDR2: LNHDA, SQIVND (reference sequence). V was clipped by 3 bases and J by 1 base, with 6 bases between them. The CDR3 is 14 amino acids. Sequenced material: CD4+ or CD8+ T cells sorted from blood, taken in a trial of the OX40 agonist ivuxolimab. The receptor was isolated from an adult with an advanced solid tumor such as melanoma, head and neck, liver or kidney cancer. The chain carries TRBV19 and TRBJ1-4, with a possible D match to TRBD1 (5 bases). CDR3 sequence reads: CASSIGGTNEKLFF. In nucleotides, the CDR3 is TGTGCCAGTAGTATTGGGGGAACTAATGAAAAACTGTTTTTT.